These 28 T cell receptor beta chains came from one sample sequenced in a study of blood T cell repertoires in COVID-19. Profiled with immunoSEQ multiplex PCR; TCRdb holds only in-frame clones, not every one. The table includes about 180,000 clones, about 80% detected once. Sequencing used peripheral blood. The source of these receptors is a human donor in a cohort sampled during active COVID-19.

This chain connects TRBV5-1 to TRBJ1-3, with TRBD1 matching 9 bases. The ends lost 0 bases at V and 3 bases at J; junction bases unmatched: 4. The CDR3 totals 16 residues. CDR1 is SGHRS, CDR2 YFSETQ, per germline. This CDR3 reads CASSLAGTGRGNTIYF. CDR3 nucleotide sequence: TGCGCCAGCAGCTTGGCCGGGACAGGGCGTGGAAACACCATATATTTT.

The V gene is TRBV6-2 or TRBV6-3, the J gene TRBJ1-1; TRBD1 is a possible D gene (5 bases). The germline V gene has CDR1 MNHEY and CDR2 SVGEGT. V lost 0 bases and J 1 base, leaving 21 bases between the germline ends. The length of the CDR3 is 19 residues. CDR3 sequence: CASSYSIGAAEFKNTEAFF. The CDR3 DNA follows: TGTGCCAGCAGTTACTCGATAGGGGCAGCCGAATTTAAGAACACTGAAGCTTTCTTT.

This clone came up once. The chain uses TRBV11-2 and TRBJ2-3, with 8 bases lining up with TRBD2. The CDR3 extends over 16 amino acids. The junction had 7 bases not matched to a gene; V was cut back by 4 bases and J by 1 base. Looked up from germline, CDR1 is SGHAT and CDR2 is FQNNGV. The CDR3, as DNA: TGTGCCAGCAGCTCCCAGAGCGGGGGAGGCACAGATACGCAGTATTTT. It codes for CASSSQSGGGTDTQYF.

The gene calls are TRBV6-5 and TRBJ2-3; D is uncertain. Germline assignment: CDR1 MNHEY and CDR2 SVGAGI. V was clipped by 4 bases and J by 2 bases, with 10 bases between them. This CDR3 region has 14 residues. The CDR3: CASSLVRNTDTQYF. Here the CDR3 DNA reads TGTGCCAGCAGTTTGGTCAGGAACACAGATACGCAGTATTTT.

This clone was detected a few times. The chain combines TRBV3-1 (or the pseudogene TRBV3-2) with TRBJ2-7; 7 nucleotides align to TRBD1. Germline CDR1 reads LGHDT; CDR2 reads YNNKEL (reference sequence). The CDR3 contains 15 residues. V was clipped by 2 bases and J by 0 bases; unmatched bases: 4. The CDR3 loop is CASSQPRTGSYEQYF. In DNA, the CDR3 is TGTGCCAGCAGCCAACCCAGGACAGGCTCCTACGAGCAGTACTTC.

The chain combines TRBV19 with TRBJ2-2; no firm D call. This CDR3 comprises 14 residues. CDR1 LNHDA and CDR2 SQIVND come from the germline V gene (reference sequence). The V gene lost 1 base and the J gene lost 1 base, with 4 bases spanning the gap. The CDR3 spells CASSIVWNTGELFF. CDR3 DNA: TGTGCCAGTAGTATAGTCTGGAACACCGGGGAGCTGTTTTTT. The complete variable domain, with remaining parts taken from reference TRBV19 and TRBJ2-2, reads DGGITQSPKYLFRKEGQNVTLSCEQNLNHDAMYWYRQDPGQGLRLIYYSQIVNDFQKGDIAEGYSVSREKKESFPLTVTSAQKNPTAFYLCASSIVWNTGELFFGEGSRLTVL.

This clone was seen only a few times. The V and J genes are TRBV12-5 and TRBJ1-5, with 9 bases aligning to TRBD1. Per germline, CDR1 LGHNT and CDR2 FRNRAP. V was pared by 4 bases and J by 6 bases, with 4 bases of the junction left unmatched. This CDR3 is 14 amino acids long. The CDR3 region is CASGSGQGSQPQHF. The CDR3 bases are TGTGCTAGTGGTTCGGGACAGGGAAGTCAGCCCCAGCATTTT.

This clone was found once. The rearrangement uses TRBV10-3 and TRBJ2-1, with 14 bases fitting TRBD2. The CDR3 covers 15 residues. In germline, CDR1 is ENHRY, CDR2 SYGVKD. Trimming at V came to 10 bases and at J to 4 bases, leaving 6 bases not matched to a gene. The CDR3 loop reads CATTGTSGSYNEQFF. The CDR3 coding sequence is TGTGCCACTACCGGGACTAGCGGGAGTTACAATGAGCAGTTCTTC.

This clone appeared once. This chain joins TRBV5-4 and TRBJ2-5, with 8 bases that match TRBD2. The CDR3 contains 14 residues. Trimming took 4 bases from V and 2 from J; bases not matched to a gene: 4. Germline CDR1 SGHNT, CDR2 YYREEE (reference sequence). This chain's CDR3 is CASSPGLVQETQYF. In DNA form, the CDR3 reads TGTGCCAGCAGCCCGGGACTAGTGCAAGAGACCCAGTACTTC.

This sequence joins TRBV7-3 and TRBJ1-1, with 7 bases matching TRBD1. CDR3 size: 14 residues. The germline V gene has CDR1 SGHTA and CDR2 FQGTGA. Trimming took 1 base from V and 6 from J; bases not matched to a gene: 5. CDR3 nucleotides: TGTGCCAGCAGCTTAAGAAGACAGGGTTCTGAAGCTTTCTTT. Amino acid sequence: CASSLRRQGSEAFF.

The chain is built from TRBV5-4 and TRBJ2-6; maybe TRBD2 (6 bases). The V gene lost 0 bases and the J gene lost 4 bases, with 8 bases spanning the gap. The CDR3 runs 15 residues. CDR1 SGHNT and CDR2 YYREEE come from the germline V gene (reference sequence). The CDR3 loop reads CASSLGGLGANVLTF. The CDR3 nucleotides read TGTGCCAGCAGCTTGGGGGGACTCGGGGCCAACGTCCTGACTTTC.

The V gene is TRBV11-2, the J gene TRBJ1-1, with D uncertain. The V end lost 6 bases, the J end lost 1 base, and 15 bases lay between the germline ends. The CDR3 has 15 amino acids. Germline V gene sequence: CDR1 SGHAT, CDR2 FQNNGV. The CDR3 region is CASREPGRGNTEAFF. CDR3 sequence (DNA): TGTGCCAGCAGAGAGCCGGGTAGAGGGAACACTGAAGCTTTCTTT.

This clone was recorded a few times. The chain joins TRBV3-1 (or the pseudogene TRBV3-2) to TRBJ1-2; perhaps TRBD1 as D (6 bases). The CDR3 spans 16 residues. Germline loops: CDR1 LGHDT, CDR2 YNNKEL (reference sequence). Trimming stripped 2 bases from V and 1 base from J, with 14 bases between. The CDR3 here is CASSQRASQGNYGYTF. The CDR3 nucleotides read TGTGCCAGCAGCCAAAGGGCTTCACAGGGTAACTATGGCTACACCTTC.

This chain connects TRBV2 to TRBJ1-1; D unresolved. The CDR3 runs to 11 residues. V was pared by 8 bases and J by 10 bases, with 14 bases between. The germline CDR1 and CDR2 sequences are SNHLY and FYNNEI. The CDR3 nucleotides read TGTGCCAGCGTGACTCTACGACGAGCTTTCTTT. This gives the protein CASVTLRRAFF.

This rearrangement joins TRBV4-2 to TRBJ2-7; 7 bases are shared with TRBD1. The V gene end was trimmed by 3 bases and the J gene end by 3 bases; junction bases not matched to a gene: 11. The germline CDR1 and CDR2 sequences are LGHNA and YNFKEQ. This CDR3 is 16 amino acids long. The CDR3 is CASSQAQGVQGYEQYF. The CDR3 coding sequence is TGTGCCAGCAGCCAGGCCCAGGGGGTACAAGGCTACGAGCAGTACTTC.

The gene calls are TRBV27 and TRBJ2-7; a possible D gene is TRBD2 (5 bases). From germline, CDR1 is MNHEY and CDR2 SMNVEV (reference sequence). The CDR3 is made up of 14 amino acids. The V end lost 3 bases, the J end lost 4 bases, and 13 bases lay between the germline ends. CDR3 in amino acids: CASSFQAGSYEQYF. In DNA form, the CDR3 reads TGTGCCAGCAGTTTTCAGGCGGGTTCTTACGAGCAGTACTTC.

V and J are TRBV5-4 and TRBJ2-6; no clear D gene. From germline, CDR1 is SGHNT and CDR2 YYREEE (reference sequence). The CDR3 loop spans 18 amino acids. The V and J ends lost 0 bases and 0 bases respectively, with 13 bases between them. Here the CDR3 reads CASSLDSSRLSGANVLTF. CDR3 bases: TGTGCCAGCAGCTTGGATTCGAGTAGACTCTCTGGGGCCAACGTCCTGACTTTC.

The V and J genes are TRBV5-1 and TRBJ2-5; 14 bases fit TRBD2. The CDR3 is made up of 16 amino acids. Germline CDR1 is SGHRS and CDR2 is YFSETQ. V was pared by 4 bases and J by 7 bases, with 9 bases of the junction left unmatched. For the CDR3, the DNA is TGCGCCAGCAGCCGTCCGACTAGCGGGGGGGTCCCGACCCAGTACTTC. Protein sequence: CASSRPTSGGVPTQYF.

V and J are TRBV7-2 and TRBJ1-5; weak D call: TRBD1 (6 bases). There are 19 residues in the CDR3. With 0 bases removed from V and 1 base from J, the gap between germline ends came to 19 bases. Germline CDR1 is SGHTA and CDR2 is FQGNSA. CDR3 sequence: CASSLAGPGEGVSNQPQHF. The CDR3, as DNA: TGTGCCAGCAGCTTAGCTGGCCCGGGCGAGGGGGTGAGCAATCAGCCCCAGCATTTT.

The rearrangement links TRBV5-1 to TRBJ1-4; D unclear. This CDR3 spans 13 amino acids. V was shortened by 2 bases and J by 8 bases, with 10 bases between the two germline ends. Germline V gene lookup returns CDR1 SGHRS and CDR2 YFSETQ. The CDR3 protein is CASSLLPGEKLFF. The CDR3 nucleotides read TGCGCCAGCAGCTTACTACCGGGGGAAAAACTGTTTTTT.

The chain is built from TRBV6-5 and TRBJ1-3, with D possibly matching TRBD1 (6 bases). Trimming took 4 bases from V and 4 from J, leaving 14 bases between them. Germline V gene sequence: CDR1 MNHEY, CDR2 SVGAGI. This CDR3 is built from 15 residues. Here the CDR3 DNA reads TGTGCCAGCAGTTCCGACGGGGGGCTCGGAAACACCATATATTTT. Its translation is CASSSDGGLGNTIYF.

This chain joins TRBV7-6 and TRBJ2-1; the D gene is possibly TRBD2 (5 bases). In germline, CDR1 is SGHVS, CDR2 FNYEAQ. CDR3 length: 17 amino acids. The V and J ends lost 4 bases and 2 bases respectively, with 18 bases between them. The CDR3 reads CASSSLLVVRTYNEQFF. Written as DNA, the CDR3 is TGTGCCAGCAGCTCTTTACTAGTCGTGCGAACCTACAATGAGCAGTTCTTC.

The chain is built from TRBV5-1 and TRBJ2-5; 8 positions agree with TRBD1. CDR3 length equals 14 residues. J was trimmed by 4 bases and V by 3 bases; bases with no gene match: 5. Per germline, CDR1 SGHRS and CDR2 YFSETQ. The CDR3 reads CASSWAGGGETQYF. The CDR3 DNA is TGCGCCAGCAGCTGGGCAGGGGGCGGAGAGACCCAGTACTTC.

This clone was counted only a few times. The genes are TRBV5-4 and TRBJ2-7; tentative D call: TRBD1 (6 bases). The CDR3 length is 15 residues. Trimming removed 0 bases at V and 4 bases at J, with 14 bases between. Germline CDR1 is SGHNT and CDR2 is YYREEE (reference sequence). The CDR3 DNA sequence: TGTGCCAGCAGCTTGGAACAGGGTAGGAATTACGAGCAGTACTTC. Translating gives CASSLEQGRNYEQYF.

This clone was counted a single time. The chain uses TRBV6-5 and TRBJ1-1, with D tentatively TRBD1 (6 bases). The germline CDR1 and CDR2 sequences are MNHEY and SVGAGI. This CDR3 contains 14 residues. V lost 3 bases, J lost 5 bases, and 13 bases lay in between. As DNA, the CDR3 is TGTGCCAGCAGTTATCAGGGGCGGGGGACTGAAGCTTTCTTT. This codes for CASSYQGRGTEAFF.

CDR3 sequence (DNA): TGCGCCAGCAGCCAAGAAGGGGTCTACGCTCGCTACTCTGGGGCCAACGTCCTGACTTTC. Protein product: CASSQEGVYARYSGANVLTF. This chain connects TRBV4-3 to TRBJ2-6; perhaps TRBD1 as D (5 bases). V was clipped by 0 bases and J by 0 bases, with 18 bases between them. Germline V gives CDR1 LGHNA, CDR2 YSLEER. This CDR3 has 20 amino acids.

This chain uses TRBV27 with TRBJ2-7; TRBD1 matches 9 bases. CDR1 is MNHEY and CDR2 is SMNVEV in the germline V gene (reference sequence). V was clipped by 0 bases and J by 4 bases; unmatched bases: 7. This CDR3 has 16 residues. CDR3 DNA: TGTGCCAGCAGTTTATCGATGGGGGGACAGGGTTACGAGCAGTACTTC. The encoded protein is CASSLSMGGQGYEQYF.

This clone was detected once. The chain carries TRBV6-5 and TRBJ1-1; 7 bases fit TRBD1. V lost 0 bases and J lost 5; bases outside the gene matches: 3. The length of the CDR3 is 14 residues. The germline gives CDR1 MNHEY, CDR2 SVGAGI. CDR3 DNA: TGTGCCAGCAGTTACTCCAACAGGGGTACTGAAGCTTTCTTT. It encodes CASSYSNRGTEAFF.